Below are 26 T cell receptor beta chains sequenced from a single sample in a study of shared clonotypes between healthy human individuals. Assay: immunoSEQ multiplex PCR; the TCRdb copy retains only in-frame clones and omits some. This table has about 2.3 million clones, 92% appearing once. Source material: naive CD4+ T cells from PBMCs. Indicated subset: CD45RA+ positively selected. Receptors were obtained from a man aged 18 to 30 in good health. Some clones in this sample may be carry-over from other donors' samples.

This clone turned up a few times. J is TRBJ2-7 and V is TRBV25-1; 9 positions agree with TRBD2. The germline gives CDR1 MGHDK, CDR2 SYGVNS. This CDR3 region has 15 residues. Trimming took 3 bases from V and 3 from J; bases not matched to a gene: 6. CDR3 DNA: TGTGCCAGCAGTGACGTGGCTAGCGGGATCTACGAGCAGTACTTC. Translated: CASSDVASGIYEQYF.

The gene calls are TRBV27 and TRBJ2-7, with TRBD2 identical over 9 bases. The trim removed 8 bases at V and 2 bases at J, leaving 19 bases unmatched. Germline V gives CDR1 MNHEY, CDR2 SMNVEV (reference sequence). The length of the CDR3 is 18 residues. The CDR3 protein is CASSSRVAGGLPAYEQYF. In nucleotides, the CDR3 is TGTGCCAGCTCGAGTCGGGTCGCGGGAGGGCTACCCGCCTACGAGCAGTACTTC.

This clone was detected only once. The chain is built from TRBV28 and TRBJ2-5; TRBD1 agrees at 7 bases. Germline-derived CDR1 and CDR2 are MDHEN and SYDVKM. With 4 bases clipped from V and 5 bases from J, the junction kept 22 bases outside the gene matches. The CDR3 sequence is 19 residues long. The CDR3 here is CASSSIVGEGALSLETQYF. CDR3 nucleotide sequence: TGTGCCAGCAGTTCTATCGTGGGAGAGGGGGCGTTGAGTTTGGAGACCCAGTACTTC.

The chain couples TRBV28 to TRBJ2-1; the match to TRBD2 covers 11 bases. Trimming cost V 6 bases and J 8 bases; bases outside gene matches: 27. The V gene's germline CDR1 is MDHEN and CDR2 SYDVKM. The CDR3 length is 21 residues. CDR3 bases: TGTGCCAGCAGCTTCCCCGCCCGAACCTTCTCCGGGACTAGCGGTTTGGATGAGCAGTTCTTC. Translation gives CASSFPARTFSGTSGLDEQFF.

The chain combines TRBV28 with TRBJ2-7; TRBD2 matches 12 bases. The trim removed 6 bases at V and 0 bases at J, leaving 15 bases unmatched. Germline V lookup: CDR1 MDHEN, CDR2 SYDVKM. This CDR3 contains 19 residues. CDR3 bases: TGTGCCAGCAGCTCCGATTATTGGACTAGCGGGAAAGTCTCCTACGAGCAGTACTTC. Translated, it gives CASSSDYWTSGKVSYEQYF.

The V and J genes are TRBV7-2 and TRBJ1-1, with 7 bases matching TRBD1. Trimming removed 1 base from V and 4 bases from J; junction bases left unmatched: 6. CDR3 length: 15 amino acids. The germline V gene encodes CDR1 SGHTA and CDR2 FQGNSA. CDR3 residues: CASSLDSTGSTEAFF. The DNA for the CDR3 is TGTGCCAGCAGCTTAGATTCGACAGGGTCCACTGAAGCTTTCTTT.

As to this clone: This specimen includes other DNA sequences encoding the same CDR3. The chain has TRBV18 and TRBJ2-7, with unresolved D. Germline V CDR1 and CDR2: KGHSH, LQKENI. The CDR3 runs to 14 residues. Trimming left V 2 bases short and J 2 bases short, with 10 bases between. CDR3 in amino acids: CASSPGRAPYEQYF. As DNA, the CDR3 is TGTGCCAGCTCACCAGGACGGGCCCCCTACGAGCAGTACTTC.

The chain is built from TRBV2 and TRBJ2-7; 9 bases align to TRBD1. Germline V gene data show CDR1 as SNHLY and CDR2 as FYNNEI. Trimming at V came to 11 bases and at J to 0 bases, leaving 5 bases not matched to a gene. The CDR3 runs 13 residues. For the CDR3, the DNA is TGTGCCGGGGACAGGGCGGGCTCCTACGAGCAGTACTTC. The encoded protein is CAGDRAGSYEQYF.

This rearrangement joins TRBV5-6 to TRBJ1-1; possible D gene TRBD1, 5 bases. Germline V lookup: CDR1 SGHDT, CDR2 YYEEEE. The germline V and J ends were trimmed by 1 base and 3 bases, with 10 bases remaining between them. CDR3 length equals 14 residues. This CDR3 is CASSLPGRDTEAFF. CDR3 nucleotides: TGTGCCAGCAGCTTGCCAGGGAGGGACACTGAAGCTTTCTTT.

The V gene is TRBV7-2, the J gene TRBJ2-2, with 7 bases identical to TRBD2. The CDR3 is 18 residues long. Germline V lookup: CDR1 SGHTA, CDR2 FQGNSA. With V trimmed by 0 bases and J by 5 bases, 12 bases remained unmatched. Here the CDR3 DNA reads TGTGCCAGCAGCTTAGCGAGTTTAGGTGGCGGGAGAACCGGGGAGCTGTTTTTT. Protein: CASSLASLGGGRTGELFF.

V and J are TRBV18 and TRBJ1-3, with TRBD1 as a possible D gene (5 bases). V lost 3 bases to trimming and J lost 2 bases, with 14 bases between them. The CDR3 totals 16 residues. The V gene's germline CDR1 is KGHSH and CDR2 LQKENI. The CDR3 here is CASSPYGQDAGNTIYF. The CDR3, as DNA: TGTGCCAGCTCACCTTACGGACAAGACGCTGGAAACACCATATATTTT. The variable domain in full, completed from reference TRBV18 and TRBJ1-3, reads NAGVMQNPRHLVRRRGQEARLRCSPMKGHSHVYWYRQLPEEGLKFMVYLQKENIIDESGMPKERFSAEFPKEGPSILRIQQVVRGDSAAYFCASSPYGQDAGNTIYFGEGSWLTVV.

This chain joins TRBV6-1 and TRBJ1-2; possibly TRBD1 for D (6 bases). CDR3 size: 15 residues. Germline values: CDR1 MNHNS, CDR2 SASEGT. V lost 2 bases to trimming and J lost 0 bases, with 10 bases between them. The CDR3 here is CASSELRTANYGYTF. In DNA, the CDR3 is TGTGCCAGCAGTGAACTCAGGACAGCTAACTATGGCTACACCTTC.

A note on this clone: The junction departs from the called germline gene at one end, perhaps through a read error. V and J are TRBV6-4 and TRBJ2-7, with 9 nucleotides matching TRBD1. The CDR3 is 13 residues long. Germline CDR1 reads MRHNA; CDR2 reads SNTAGT. The CDR3 reads CASSMTGGYVQYF. The CDR3 DNA follows: TGTGCCAGCAGTATGACAGGGGGGTACGTGCAGTACTTC.

There are a few counts of this clone. Other DNA sequences in the same sample also yield this CDR3. The chain combines TRBV9 with TRBJ1-5, with D perhaps matching TRBD1 (5 bases). In germline, CDR1 is SGDLS, CDR2 YYNGEE. Trimming removed 4 bases from V and 1 base from J, with 9 bases in between. The length of the CDR3 is 14 residues. As DNA, the CDR3 is TGTGCCAGCAGCCCCCGGGACAGCAATCAGCCCCAGCATTTT. Translation: CASSPRDSNQPQHF.

V and J are TRBV19 and TRBJ2-3; maybe TRBD1 (6 bases). Germline V gene sequence: CDR1 LNHDA, CDR2 SQIVND (reference sequence). The V gene lost 5 bases and the J gene lost 1 base, with 16 bases spanning the gap. CDR3 length: 16 residues. Here the CDR3 reads CASSLTRGAGTDTQYF. CDR3 nucleotides: TGTGCCAGTAGTTTAACCAGGGGCGCGGGCACAGATACGCAGTATTTT.

Note on this clone: This sample includes further DNA sequences coding for the same CDR3. The rearrangement links TRBV2 to TRBJ2-1; 7 nucleotides match TRBD1. Germline V gives CDR1 SNHLY, CDR2 FYNNEI. After removal of 6 bases from V and 0 bases from J, the junction contained 5 bases not matched to a gene. The CDR3 spans 15 residues. This CDR3 reads CASSRDRSSYNEQFF. DNA for the CDR3: TGTGCCAGCAGCCGGGACAGAAGCTCCTACAATGAGCAGTTCTTC.

Regarding this clone: One end of the junction is discordant with germline, which a read error may explain. The J gene is TRBJ1-4, the V gene TRBV6-1; no clear D. This CDR3 comprises 15 residues. The V gene's germline CDR1 is MNHNS and CDR2 SASEGT. Here the CDR3 reads CASRERRITAERLFF. CDR3 DNA: TGTGCCAGCAGGGAACGTCGAATCACAGCTGAAAGACTGTTTTTT.

V and J are TRBV7-8 and TRBJ1-4; 8 bases are a match to TRBD1. The V and J ends lost 2 bases and 7 bases, in that order; junction bases with no gene match: 9. This CDR3 spans 16 amino acids. Looked up from germline, CDR1 is SGHVS and CDR2 is FQNEAQ. The CDR3 DNA follows: TGTGCCAGCAGCTTATTCCTTGGGACAGGAGGTGAAAAACTGTTTTTT. The encoded protein is CASSLFLGTGGEKLFF.

The CDR3 reads CASRTSGRPLNEQFF. The CDR3 nucleotides are TGTGCCAGCAGGACAAGCGGGAGGCCCCTCAATGAGCAGTTCTTC. V usage is TRBV6-5 and J usage is TRBJ2-1; TRBD2 matches 9 bases. The ends lost 6 bases at V and 6 bases at J; junction bases unmatched: 9. Germline loops: CDR1 MNHEY, CDR2 SVGAGI. This CDR3 contains 15 residues.

The chain carries TRBV5-1 and TRBJ2-5, with D unclear. The germline CDR1 and CDR2 sequences are SGHRS and YFSETQ. Deletions cut 4 bases from V and 0 bases from J, with 13 bases between. The CDR3 has 15 amino acids. Written as DNA, the CDR3 is TGCGCCAGCAGCAGGTCGCTCGGGTACCAAGAGACCCAGTACTTC. Translated, it gives CASSRSLGYQETQYF.

The V gene is TRBV18, the J gene TRBJ2-2; no firm D call. V dropped 2 bases and J dropped 0 bases, with 13 bases sitting between them. CDR1 KGHSH and CDR2 LQKENI come from the germline V gene. The CDR3 is 17 residues long. CDR3 amino acids: CASSPTTAFANTGELFF. Written as DNA, the CDR3 is TGTGCCAGCTCACCAACGACGGCCTTCGCGAACACCGGGGAGCTGTTTTTT.

The chain couples TRBV15 to TRBJ2-7, with D perhaps being TRBD1 or TRBD2 (6 bases each). Trimming pared 5 bases from V and 11 bases from J, leaving 19 bases between. The CDR3 is 13 amino acids. CDR1 and CDR2 from the germline V gene are LNHNV and YYDKDF (reference sequence). The CDR3 region has the DNA TGTGCCACCAGCGGCGGACGGAGGGGGGTCGAGTACTTC. Its protein product is CATSGGRRGVEYF.

The V gene is TRBV29-1, the J gene TRBJ2-3; the match to TRBD1 covers 9 bases. V lost 7 bases and J lost 2; bases outside the gene matches: 4. Germline V lookup: CDR1 SQVTM, CDR2 ANQGSEA. CDR3 length: 13 amino acids. The CDR3 loop reads CSAGTGTTDTQYF. CDR3 DNA sequence: TGCAGCGCGGGGACAGGGACCACAGATACGCAGTATTTT.

V gene TRBV7-3 combines with J gene TRBJ2-1; TRBD2 matches at 8 bases. Losses at the gene ends were 1 base for V and 3 bases for J; bases not matched to a gene: 5. Germline V gene lookup returns CDR1 SGHTA and CDR2 FQGTGA. There are 16 residues in the CDR3. The CDR3 is CASSLSTGGDYNEQFF. Written as DNA, the CDR3 is TGTGCCAGCAGCTTAAGTACGGGAGGGGACTACAATGAGCAGTTCTTC.

The table lists this clone with a count of one. This chain joins TRBV4-1 and TRBJ2-4; 7 bases fit TRBD2. This CDR3 is built from 19 residues. Per germline, CDR1 MGHRA and CDR2 YSYEKL. V was pared by 1 base and J by 2 bases, with 14 bases of the junction left unmatched. The CDR3 spells CASSQGGGRIPQTKNIQYF. CDR3 nucleotides: TGCGCCAGCAGCCAAGGCGGGGGACGGATCCCTCAGACCAAAAACATTCAGTACTTC.

V usage is TRBV2 and J usage is TRBJ2-1; 15 nucleotides line up with TRBD2. V dropped 6 bases and J dropped 9; count of bases not matched to a gene: 3. Germline V gene data show CDR1 as SNHLY and CDR2 as FYNNEI. The CDR3 loop spans 14 amino acids. The CDR3 DNA reads as TGTGCCAGCAGGAAGGGACTAGCGGGAGGTGAGCAGTTCTTC. This translates into CASRKGLAGGEQFF.